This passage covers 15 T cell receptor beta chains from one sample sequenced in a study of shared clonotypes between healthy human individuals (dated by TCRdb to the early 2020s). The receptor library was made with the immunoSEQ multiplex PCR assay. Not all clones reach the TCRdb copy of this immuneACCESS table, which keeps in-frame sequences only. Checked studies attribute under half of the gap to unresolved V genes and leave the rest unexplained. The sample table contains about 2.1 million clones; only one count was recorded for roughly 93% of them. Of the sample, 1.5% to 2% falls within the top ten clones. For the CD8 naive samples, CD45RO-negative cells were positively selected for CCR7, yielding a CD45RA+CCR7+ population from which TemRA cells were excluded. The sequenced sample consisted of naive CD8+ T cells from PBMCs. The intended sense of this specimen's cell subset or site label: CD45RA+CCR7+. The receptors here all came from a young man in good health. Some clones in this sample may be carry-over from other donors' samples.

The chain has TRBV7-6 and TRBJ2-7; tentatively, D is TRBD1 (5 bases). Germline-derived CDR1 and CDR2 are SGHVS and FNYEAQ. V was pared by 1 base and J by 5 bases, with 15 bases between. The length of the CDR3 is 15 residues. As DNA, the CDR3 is TGTGCCAGCAGCTTAGGGCAGGGCGAGTTTCACGAGCAGTACTTC. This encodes CASSLGQGEFHEQYF.

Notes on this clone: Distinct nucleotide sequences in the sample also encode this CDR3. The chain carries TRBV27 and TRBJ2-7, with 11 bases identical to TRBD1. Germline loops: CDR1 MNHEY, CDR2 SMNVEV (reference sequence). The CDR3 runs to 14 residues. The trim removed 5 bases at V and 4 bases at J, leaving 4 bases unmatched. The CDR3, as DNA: TGTGCCAGCAGTCCCCGGGACAGGGGGTACGAGCAGTACTTC. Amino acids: CASSPRDRGYEQYF.

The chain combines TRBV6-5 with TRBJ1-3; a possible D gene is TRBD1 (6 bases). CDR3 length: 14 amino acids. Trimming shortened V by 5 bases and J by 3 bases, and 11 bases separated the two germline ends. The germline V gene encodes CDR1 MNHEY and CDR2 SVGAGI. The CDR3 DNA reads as TGTGCCAGCAGTACCGACAGGTTTGGAAACACCATATATTTT. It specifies CASSTDRFGNTIYF.

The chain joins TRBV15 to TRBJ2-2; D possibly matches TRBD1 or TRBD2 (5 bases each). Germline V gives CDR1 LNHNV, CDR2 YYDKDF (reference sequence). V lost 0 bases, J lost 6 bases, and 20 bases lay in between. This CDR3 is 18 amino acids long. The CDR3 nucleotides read TGTGCCACCAGCAGAGATCCGTTTTTAGTAGGGGAGTCCGGGGAGCTGTTTTTT. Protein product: CATSRDPFLVGESGELFF. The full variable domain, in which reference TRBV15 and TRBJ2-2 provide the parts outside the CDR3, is DAMVIQNPRYQVTQFGKPVTLSCSQTLNHNVMYWYQQKSSQAPKLLFHYYDKDFNNEADTPDNFQSRRPNTSFCFLDIRSPGLGDTAMYLCATSRDPFLVGESGELFFGEGSRLTVL.

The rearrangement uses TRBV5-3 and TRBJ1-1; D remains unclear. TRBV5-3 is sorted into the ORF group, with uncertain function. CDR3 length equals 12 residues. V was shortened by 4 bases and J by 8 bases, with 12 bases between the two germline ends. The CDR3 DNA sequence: TGTGCCAGAAGCCAATGGACGGAGGAAGCTTTCTTT. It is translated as CARSQWTEEAFF.

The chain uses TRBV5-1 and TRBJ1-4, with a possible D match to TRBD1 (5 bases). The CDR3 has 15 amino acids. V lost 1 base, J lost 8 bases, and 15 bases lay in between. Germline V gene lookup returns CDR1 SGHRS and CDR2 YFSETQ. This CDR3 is CASSLYTGQGEKLFF. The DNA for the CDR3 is TGCGCCAGCAGCTTGTATACAGGCCAAGGGGAAAAACTGTTTTTT.

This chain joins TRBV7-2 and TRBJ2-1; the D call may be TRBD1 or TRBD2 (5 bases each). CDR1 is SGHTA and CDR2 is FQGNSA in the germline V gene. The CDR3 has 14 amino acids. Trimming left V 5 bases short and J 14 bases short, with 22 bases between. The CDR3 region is CASSKVGTPKGEFF. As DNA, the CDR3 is TGTGCCAGCAGCAAGGTGGGGACCCCGAAAGGAGAGTTCTTC.

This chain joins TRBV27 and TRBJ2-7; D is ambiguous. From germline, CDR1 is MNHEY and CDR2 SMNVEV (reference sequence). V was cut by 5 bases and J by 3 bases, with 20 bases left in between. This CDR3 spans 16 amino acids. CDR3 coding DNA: TGTGCCAGCAGTAGACACAAACCCGCCGATGGCTACGAGCAGTACTTC. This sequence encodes CASSRHKPADGYEQYF.

CDR3 region: CASTHGGSFNTQYF. Here the CDR3 DNA reads TGTGCCAGCACCCACGGAGGGTCATTTAATACGCAGTATTTT. The V call is TRBV27, the J call TRBJ2-3, with a tentative D call TRBD2 (6 bases). Germline CDR1 MNHEY, CDR2 SMNVEV (reference sequence). The CDR3 is made up of 14 amino acids. Trimming took off 7 bases at V and 7 bases at J, with 18 bases between the two ends.

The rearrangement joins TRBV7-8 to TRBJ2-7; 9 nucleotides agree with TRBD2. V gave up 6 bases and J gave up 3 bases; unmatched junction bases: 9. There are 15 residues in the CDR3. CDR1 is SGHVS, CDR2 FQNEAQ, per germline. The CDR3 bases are TGTGCCAGCAGGGCCGGGACTAGCACTTACTACGAGCAGTACTTC. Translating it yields CASRAGTSTYYEQYF.

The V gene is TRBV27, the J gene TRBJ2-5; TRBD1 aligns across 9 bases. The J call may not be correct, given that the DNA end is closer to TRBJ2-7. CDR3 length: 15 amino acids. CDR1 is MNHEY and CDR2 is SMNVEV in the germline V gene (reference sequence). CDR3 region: CASSLRGTGYYEQYF. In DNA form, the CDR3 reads TGTGCCAGCAGTTTGAGGGGGACAGGGTACTACGAGCAGTACTTC.

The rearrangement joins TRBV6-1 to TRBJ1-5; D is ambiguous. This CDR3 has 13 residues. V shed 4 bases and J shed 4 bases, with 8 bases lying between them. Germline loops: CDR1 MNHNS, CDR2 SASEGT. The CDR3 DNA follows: TGTGCCAGCAGTGTGTGGCAGAATCAGCCCCAGCATTTT. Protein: CASSVWQNQPQHF.

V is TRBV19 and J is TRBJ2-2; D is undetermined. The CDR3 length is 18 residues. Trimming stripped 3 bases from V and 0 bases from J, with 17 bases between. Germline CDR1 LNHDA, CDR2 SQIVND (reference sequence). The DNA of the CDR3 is TGTGCCAGTAGTATCCCGTTCGGACCAGAGACGAACACCGGGGAGCTGTTTTTT. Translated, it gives CASSIPFGPETNTGELFF.

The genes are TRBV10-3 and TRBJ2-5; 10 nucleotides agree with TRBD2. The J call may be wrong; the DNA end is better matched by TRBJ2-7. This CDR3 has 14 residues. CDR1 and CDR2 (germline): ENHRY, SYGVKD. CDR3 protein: CAISPAGGNYEQYF. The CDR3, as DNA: TGTGCCATCTCCCCAGCGGGAGGGAACTACGAGCAGTACTTC.

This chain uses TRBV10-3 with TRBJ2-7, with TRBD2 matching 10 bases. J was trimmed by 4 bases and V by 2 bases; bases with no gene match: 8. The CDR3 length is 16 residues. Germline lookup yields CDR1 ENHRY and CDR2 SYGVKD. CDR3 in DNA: TGTGCCATCAGTGAGACCTCTAGCGGGAGTGGGTACGAGCAGTACTTC. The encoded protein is CAISETSSGSGYEQYF.